The 20 T cell receptor beta chains below were found in one sample sequenced in a study of brain T cells in children with intractable seizures. TCRdb's table, derived via immunoSEQ multiplex PCR, lists solely in-frame clones and lacks some. The sample yields a few hundred thousand clones, 93% seen once. The time point denotes: blood from clinic visit 5 months post-surgery; TSC patient then seizure free. Sequencing used peripheral blood, obtained 5 to 6 months after surgery. The receptors were gathered from a boy less than two years old with tuberous sclerosis and intractable seizures.

This chain joins TRBV7-9 and TRBJ1-6; D is unresolved. V lost 1 base to trimming and J lost 10 bases, with 8 bases between them. This CDR3 has 13 residues. Germline lookup yields CDR1 SEHNR and CDR2 FQNEAQ (reference sequence). The CDR3 nucleotides are TGTGCCAGCAGCTTAGGGACTCAATCACCCCTCCACTTT. This encodes CASSLGTQSPLHF.

This chain uses TRBV4-2 with TRBJ2-1; D remains unclear. The CDR3 is 17 amino acids. Germline CDR1 and CDR2: LGHNA and YNFKEQ. Deletions cut 0 bases from V and 2 bases from J, with 14 bases between. CDR3 bases: TGTGCCAGCAGCCAAGATCGCGGTTTGGGCCCCTACAATGAGCAGTTCTTC. Its protein product is CASSQDRGLGPYNEQFF.

CDR3 coding DNA: TGCGCCAGCAGTGAGTCGAACCGGCCAGGCGCTTTCTTT. As protein: CASSESNRPGAFF. The chain employs TRBV10-2 and TRBJ1-1, with D unclear. V was clipped by 0 bases and J by 11 bases, with 13 bases between them. The CDR3 is made up of 13 amino acids. CDR1 and CDR2 from the germline V gene are WSHSY and SAAADI.

V and J are TRBV5-1 and TRBJ2-1, with 8 nucleotides matching TRBD1. The germline V gene encodes CDR1 SGHRS and CDR2 YFSETQ. The CDR3 covers 13 residues. J was trimmed by 5 bases and V by 7 bases; bases with no gene match: 5. This CDR3 reads CASGAGGHNEQFF. In DNA form, the CDR3 reads TGCGCCAGCGGGGCAGGGGGCCACAATGAGCAGTTCTTC.

The V call is TRBV6-1, the J call TRBJ2-6; D not certain. This CDR3 spans 18 amino acids. The ends were cut back, 1 base at V and 4 bases at J, with 17 bases in the middle. Germline V gene lookup returns CDR1 MNHNS and CDR2 SASEGT. The chain's CDR3 is CASSEVQVSYTGANVLTF. The DNA of the CDR3 is TGTGCCAGCAGTGAAGTTCAGGTCTCTTATACCGGGGCCAACGTCCTGACTTTC.

The chain uses TRBV6-5 and TRBJ1-5, with D unclear. This CDR3 has 15 amino acids. Trimming removed 0 bases at V and 3 bases at J, with 9 bases between. The germline V gene encodes CDR1 MNHEY and CDR2 SVGAGI. CDR3 sequence reads: CASSYSPGNNQPQHF. The CDR3 DNA follows: TGTGCCAGCAGTTACTCGCCCGGGAACAATCAGCCCCAGCATTTT.

A single count supports this clone. The V and J genes are TRBV3-1 (or the pseudogene TRBV3-2) and TRBJ2-5, with D possibly matching TRBD1 (5 bases). The V end lost 0 bases, the J end lost 5 bases, and 16 bases lay between the germline ends. The germline V gene has CDR1 LGHDT and CDR2 YNNKEL (reference sequence). The CDR3 consists of 16 residues. The CDR3 is CASSQDSGRDRETQYF. Written as DNA, the CDR3 is TGTGCCAGCAGCCAAGATTCAGGCAGGGATAGGGAGACCCAGTACTTC.

The chain uses TRBV3-1 (or the pseudogene TRBV3-2) and TRBJ2-7, with TRBD1 identical over 8 bases. Per germline, CDR1 LGHDT and CDR2 YNNKEL (reference sequence). The CDR3 loop spans 15 amino acids. The trim removed 1 base at V and 6 bases at J, leaving 8 bases unmatched. As DNA, the CDR3 is TGTGCCAGCAGCCAAGGTCAGGGACAGGTGGGCGAGCAGTACTTC. It translates to CASSQGQGQVGEQYF.

This sequence joins TRBV7-3 and TRBJ2-3; 9 bases line up with TRBD2. Germline V gene sequence: CDR1 SGHTA, CDR2 FQGTGA. The V and J ends lost 5 bases and 2 bases, in that order; junction bases with no gene match: 5. The CDR3 has 15 residues. CDR3 sequence reads: CASSRGGAYTDTQYF. CDR3 DNA sequence: TGTGCCAGCAGCCGCGGGGGGGCCTACACAGATACGCAGTATTTT. Drawing the rest from reference TRBV7-3 and TRBJ2-3, the complete variable domain is GAGVSQTPSNKVTEKGKYVELRCDPISGHTALYWYRQSLGQGPEFLIYFQGTGAADDSGLPNDRFFAVRPEGSVSTLKIQRTERGDSAVYLCASSRGGAYTDTQYFGPGTRLTVL.

The rearrangement joins TRBV7-9 to TRBJ1-4; 10 nucleotides align to TRBD1. The V gene's germline CDR1 is SEHNR and CDR2 FQNEAQ (reference sequence). The CDR3 covers 14 residues. Trimming took 5 bases from V and 8 from J; bases not matched to a gene: 5. DNA of the CDR3: TGTGCCAGCAGCCCCCGGGACAGGGGAGAAAAACTGTTTTTT. Its protein product is CASSPRDRGEKLFF.

The chain joins TRBV13 to TRBJ2-1, with 13 bases fitting TRBD2. Unmatched junction bases numbered 13, after V lost 3 bases and J lost 5 bases. Per germline, CDR1 PRHDT and CDR2 FYEKMQ (reference sequence). This CDR3 spans 19 amino acids. Written as DNA, the CDR3 is TGTGCCAGCAGCTTCGGACTAGCGGGAGACCCGCGAGAAAACAATGAGCAGTTCTTC. Amino acid sequence: CASSFGLAGDPRENNEQFF.

V usage is TRBV7-9 and J usage is TRBJ2-1; 7 positions match TRBD2. In germline, CDR1 is SEHNR, CDR2 FQNEAQ (reference sequence). V was clipped by 2 bases and J by 5 bases; unmatched bases: 9. The CDR3 runs to 16 residues. The CDR3 is CASSLMSVGGNNEQFF. CDR3 DNA: TGTGCCAGCAGCTTAATGTCAGTCGGGGGGAACAATGAGCAGTTCTTC.

J is TRBJ2-7 and V is TRBV5-1, with 16 bases matching TRBD2. V was clipped by 2 bases and J by 8 bases; unmatched bases: 22. The germline V gene has CDR1 SGHRS and CDR2 YFSETQ. This CDR3 is 21 amino acids long. The CDR3 coding sequence is TGCGCCAGCAGCTTCGCGGGACTAGCGGGAGGGCCGCACCGGTGGGAGGAAAAGCAGTACTTC. The encoded protein is CASSFAGLAGGPHRWEEKQYF.

This sequence joins TRBV30 and TRBJ2-5; D assignment may be TRBD1 or TRBD2 (5 bases each). The CDR3 sequence is 10 residues long. Trimming cost V 8 bases and J 1 base, with 5 bases left between them. The V gene's germline CDR1 is GTSNPN and CDR2 SVGIG (reference sequence). Here the CDR3 DNA reads TGTGCCGGGGGCCAAGAGACCCAGTACTTC. Translated: CAGGQETQYF.

CDR3 in amino acids: CASSRGRAQETQYF. The CDR3, as DNA: TGTGCCAGCAGCCGTGGACGGGCGCAAGAGACCCAGTACTTC. The chain is built from TRBV6-5 and TRBJ2-5; unclear D gene. Trimming shortened V by 6 bases and J by 2 bases, and 13 bases separated the two germline ends. This CDR3 is built from 14 residues. In germline, CDR1 is MNHEY, CDR2 SVGAGI.

The chain employs TRBV21-1 and TRBJ2-2; the table's D call of TRBD2 was not tested on the DNA. TRBV21-1 is listed as a pseudogene. The CDR3 loop spans 20 amino acids. In DNA, the CDR3 is TGTGCCAGCAGCAAAGTAGTCGGACTAGCGGGAGCCAATCGCACCGGGGAGCTGTTTTTT. This gives the protein CASSKVVGLAGANRTGELFF.

The rearrangement links TRBV19 to TRBJ1-4; a possible D gene is TRBD1 (6 bases). Germline CDR1 is LNHDA and CDR2 is SQIVND (reference sequence). CDR3 length: 16 amino acids. Deletions cut 7 bases from V and 3 bases from J, with 18 bases between. In DNA, the CDR3 is TGTGCCAGTACCCCCCCTGGGGCAGGGGCTAATGAAAAACTGTTTTTT. Protein product: CASTPPGAGANEKLFF. The entire variable domain, with the rest obtained from reference TRBV19 and TRBJ1-4, is as follows: DGGITQSPKYLFRKEGQNVTLSCEQNLNHDAMYWYRQDPGQGLRLIYYSQIVNDFQKGDIAEGYSVSREKKESFPLTVTSAQKNPTAFYLCASTPPGAGANEKLFFGSGTQLSVL.

This chain uses TRBV6-5 with TRBJ1-6; no reliable D call. The CDR3 has 14 residues. With 3 bases removed from V and 9 bases from J, the gap between germline ends came to 12 bases. CDR1 is MNHEY and CDR2 is SVGAGI in the germline V gene. The CDR3 nucleotides are TGTGCCAGCAGTTATCGGCACACGCGTTCACCCCTCCACTTT. Residues: CASSYRHTRSPLHF.

The chain carries TRBV19 and TRBJ2-2; D gene unclear. CDR1 and CDR2 (germline): LNHDA, SQIVND (reference sequence). The V end was cut by 4 bases, the J end by 0 bases, with 6 bases between. The CDR3 is 14 amino acids. The CDR3 DNA is TGTGCCAGTAGTAGCACTTCGAACACCGGGGAGCTGTTTTTT. Its protein product is CASSSTSNTGELFF.

The chain couples TRBV7-9 to TRBJ2-5, with 7 bases identical to TRBD2. The CDR3 covers 14 residues. Germline values: CDR1 SEHNR, CDR2 FQNEAQ (reference sequence). V dropped 5 bases and J dropped 5; count of bases not matched to a gene: 8. The CDR3 nucleotides read TGTGCCAGCAGCCACGGGAGGCGGGAGGAGACCCAGTACTTC. This codes for CASSHGRREETQYF.